This entry concerns a single T cell receptor (beta chain). This clonotype was recorded at least ten times. What antigen it recognizes has not been identified. Qualities for individual bases were not recorded, and no much larger clone is one base off. The label giving this sample's treatment or condition can be read as: live attenuated yellow fever vaccine strain. Two biological replicates of bulk PBMCs were collected at each blood-draw timepoint. A standard Ficoll-Paque protocol was used to isolate PBMCs from peripheral blood. TriZol was used to extract RNA from bulk PBMCs, from CD4 and CD8 fractions, and from dextramer-positive and dextramer-negative fractions. From the cysteine up to the phenylalanine, the CDR3 has a length of 16 residues. The DNA shown is the 48-base CDR3, in frame from base 1. The germline V gene (reference sequence) sets CDR1 to LNHDA and CDR2 to SQIVND. V ends up 3 bases short and J 5 bases short, with an unmatched junction base count of 10.

The entry originates in a study of T cells after yellow fever vaccination (dated by TCRdb to the late 2010s). Regarding the study in general: Libraries from fractions with low cell numbers were prepared with the SMART-Seq v4 Ultra Low Input RNA kit. Two healthy male donors, one aged 18 to 29 and one aged 30 to 40 years, made up the cohort. Blood was collected at multiple timepoints before and after primary and secondary immunization, and bulk PBMC replicates and cell subsets were isolated. To follow T-cell clones before and after both primary and booster YFV17D yellow fever vaccination, bulk TCR alpha and beta repertoires underwent longitudinal sequencing.

Sequenced on an Illumina NovaSeq 6000. TCR cDNA was synthesized by 5'RACE template switching, through which a universal primer site and unique molecular identifiers were introduced. cDNA synthesis was primed from both the TCR alpha and TCR beta constant segments. Two PCR steps were used to amplify libraries, with sample barcodes and sequencing adapters being added in the second step. Sequencing of the libraries was done on either Illumina HiSeq 2500 (2x100 bp) or NovaSeq (2x150 bp). On the study's bioinformatics: MIGEC was used to demultiplex reads and collapse the reads into UMI consensus sequences, and MiXCR was used for V(D)J alignment. Using edgeR on replicate PBMC samples, clonotypes were called vaccine-responding if FDR was below 0.01 and the log2 fold change was above 5 up to day 15. CD4 or CD8 identity was assigned to each bulk clonotype according to whether the clonotype was present at higher abundance in the sequenced CD4 repertoire or the sequenced CD8 repertoire. TCRdb cleaned the public reads at Q25 with fastp, built clones with MiXCR and kept in-frame beta chains. Merged by CDR3 protein, the rows form single entries marked with the most common genes and DNA. The V and J calls shown here were made by TCRdb, not taken from the authors' results. The sample table shows about 250,000 distinct CDR3 sequences, and more than 3.5% are seen once. The ten most abundant clones make up around 19% of the sample.

Overall study outcomes, separate from this receptor: After the booster, most clones that had expanded after primary vaccination were detected again (approximately 95% of CD4 and 70% to 90% of CD8), suggesting broad maintenance of memory. Because only a couple of donors were included in the study, the extent to which the findings can be generalized is limited. A small share of clonotypes occurred in both CD4 and CD8 compartments, likely arising from convergent recombination. The secondary T-cell response was found to be weaker but faster than the primary response, with a peak reached on day 5 rather than on day 15. Because abundant contaminating clonotypes from the bulk population could be contained in FACS-sorted repertoires, computational filtering was required.

This sample comprised PBMCs, obtained 15 days after the yellow fever booster vaccination. This TCR came from a man aged 18 to 30 who received the YFV17D yellow fever vaccine. This chain joins TRBV19 to TRBJ2-5, and 9 junction bases match TRBD2. Here is the DNA: TGTGCCAGTAGTATCCGGAGCGGGGGGCCGTGGGAGACCCAGTACTTC. Protein translation: CASSIRSGGPWETQYF.